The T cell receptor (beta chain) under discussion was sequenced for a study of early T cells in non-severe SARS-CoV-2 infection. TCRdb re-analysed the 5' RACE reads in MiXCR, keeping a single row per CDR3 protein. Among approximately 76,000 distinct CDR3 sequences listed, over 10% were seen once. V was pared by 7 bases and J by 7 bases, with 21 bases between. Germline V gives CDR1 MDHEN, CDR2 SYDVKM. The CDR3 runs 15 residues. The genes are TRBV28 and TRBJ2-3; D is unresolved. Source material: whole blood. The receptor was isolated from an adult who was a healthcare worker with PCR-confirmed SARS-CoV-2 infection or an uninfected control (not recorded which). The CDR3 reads CASKPPGASHNTQYF. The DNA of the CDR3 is TGTGCCAGCAAACCCCCTGGAGCATCCCACAATACGCAGTATTTT.